Below, 28 T cell receptor beta chains from the same sample are listed, as sequenced in a study of shared clonotypes between healthy human individuals. The table came from immunoSEQ multiplex PCR; TCRdb's copy has only in-frame clones and leaves some out. The table has 2 million to 2.5 million clones, 90% to 96% seen once; the top ten hold roughly 0.13%. The sequencing sample was made of naive CD4+ T cells sorted from blood. Subset indicated: CD45RA+ positively selected. The receptors shown here come from a young man in good health.

The rearrangement links TRBV11-2 to TRBJ2-7; a weak D match, TRBD2 (5 bases). Trimming stripped 5 bases from V and 5 bases from J, with 10 bases between. The CDR3 sequence is 12 residues long. Germline CDR1 is SGHAT and CDR2 is FQNNGV. The CDR3 loop is CASSPHGDEQYF. The DNA of the CDR3 is TGTGCCAGCAGCCCCCACGGGGACGAGCAGTACTTC.

The V and J genes are TRBV5-1 and TRBJ2-3, with 12 bases lining up with TRBD1. This CDR3 is built from 17 residues. V lost 4 bases to trimming and J lost 1 base; unmatched junction nucleotides: 7. Per the germline V gene, CDR1 is SGHRS and CDR2 is YFSETQ. The CDR3 spells CASSTGDRGRGTDTQYF. For the CDR3, the DNA is TGCGCCAGCAGCACTGGGGACAGGGGGCGAGGCACAGATACGCAGTATTTT.

The chain is built from TRBV15 and TRBJ1-5; tentatively, D is TRBD1 (5 bases). V was clipped by 0 bases and J by 8 bases, with 11 bases between them. The CDR3 runs 14 residues. Germline V gene sequence: CDR1 LNHNV, CDR2 YYDKDF (reference sequence). The CDR3 reads CATSRDLGTEPQHF. DNA of the CDR3: TGTGCCACCAGCAGAGATCTCGGGACGGAGCCCCAGCATTTT.

This rearrangement joins TRBV27 to TRBJ2-7; D may be TRBD1 (6 bases). Germline V gene data show CDR1 as MNHEY and CDR2 as SMNVEV (reference sequence). This CDR3 region has 14 residues. Trimming cost V 6 bases and J 0 bases, with 12 bases left between them. This CDR3 reads CASRLQGYSYEQYF. CDR3 nucleotide sequence: TGTGCCAGCAGGTTACAGGGATACTCCTACGAGCAGTACTTC.

This chain uses TRBV6-6 with TRBJ2-7; the match to TRBD1 covers 8 bases. Germline V CDR1 and CDR2: MNHNY, SVGAGI (reference sequence). The CDR3 covers 13 residues. V lost 10 bases, J lost 0 bases, and 5 bases stayed unmatched. The CDR3 is CATSTGASYEQYF. CDR3 coding DNA: TGTGCCACTTCGACAGGGGCCTCCTACGAGCAGTACTTC.

V gene TRBV10-2 combines with J gene TRBJ1-2; the match to TRBD1 covers 8 bases. J lost 3 bases, V lost 6 bases, and 9 bases had no gene match. The germline CDR1 and CDR2 sequences are WSHSY and SAAADI. The CDR3 covers 15 residues. In DNA form, the CDR3 reads TGCGCCAGCAGGGGGAGGGGACAGGCCGACTATGGCTACACCTTC. Protein sequence: CASRGRGQADYGYTF.

This clone is a singleton in its sample. Other DNA sequences within the sample encode an identical CDR3. DNA for the CDR3: TGTGCCAGCAGTACCGGGACAGGACCTTACTATGGCTACACCTTC. This gives the protein CASSTGTGPYYGYTF. The V and J genes are TRBV28 and TRBJ1-2; 8 bases align to TRBD1. The CDR3 has 15 amino acids. The trim removed 5 bases at V and 3 bases at J, leaving 8 bases unmatched. Germline CDR1 and CDR2: MDHEN and SYDVKM.

V and J are TRBV18 and TRBJ2-4; maybe TRBD1 (5 bases). Looked up from germline, CDR1 is KGHSH and CDR2 is LQKENI. The CDR3 totals 14 residues. With 2 bases removed from V and 7 bases from J, the gap between germline ends came to 12 bases. DNA of the CDR3: TGTGCCAGCTCACCAACGGAAGGGGTGAACATTCAGTACTTC. Protein sequence: CASSPTEGVNIQYF.

The chain joins TRBV5-1 to TRBJ2-2; 12 bases agree with TRBD2. The germline gives CDR1 SGHRS, CDR2 YFSETQ. This CDR3 has 15 residues. Trimming took 6 bases from V and 4 from J; bases not matched to a gene: 4. The CDR3 DNA reads as TGCGCCAGCACCGGACTAGCGGGGAGCACCGGGGAGCTGTTTTTT. Its translation: CASTGLAGSTGELFF.

The chain links TRBV5-1 to TRBJ2-1, with 8 bases lining up with TRBD2. The CDR3 extends over 16 amino acids. V lost 0 bases and J lost 2; bases outside the gene matches: 4. The germline V gene has CDR1 SGHRS and CDR2 YFSETQ. The CDR3 bases are TGCGCCAGCAGCTTGGGGTCCGGGAGGGCCTACAATGAGCAGTTCTTC. This translates into CASSLGSGRAYNEQFF.

With regard to this clone: The sample contains more than one DNA sequence encoding this CDR3. The chain carries TRBV10-3 and TRBJ2-3; 7 positions match TRBD2. The CDR3 is 14 residues long. J was trimmed by 0 bases and V by 4 bases; bases with no gene match: 1. Germline V gene lookup returns CDR1 ENHRY and CDR2 SYGVKD. CDR3 amino acids: CAISGSGSTDTQYF. CDR3 DNA: TGTGCCATCAGTGGTAGCGGGAGCACAGATACGCAGTATTTT.

The chain carries TRBV9 and TRBJ1-6; a possible D gene is TRBD1 (6 bases). Trimming took off 2 bases at V and 9 bases at J, with 9 bases between the two ends. Germline loops: CDR1 SGDLS, CDR2 YYNGEE. This CDR3 is 13 amino acids long. This chain's CDR3 is CASSVTGFSPLHF. The CDR3 DNA reads as TGTGCCAGCAGCGTGACAGGTTTTTCACCCCTCCACTTT.

The rearrangement uses TRBV5-6 and TRBJ2-7; 7 positions match TRBD1. The trim removed 4 bases at V and 1 base at J, leaving 11 bases unmatched. Per the germline V gene, CDR1 is SGHDT and CDR2 is YYEEEE. CDR3 length: 16 amino acids. The CDR3 here is CASSPLGTTGSYEQYF. In nucleotides, the CDR3 is TGTGCCAGCAGCCCGCTCGGGACGACAGGGTCCTACGAGCAGTACTTC. The full variable domain, with the rest looked up from reference TRBV5-6 and TRBJ2-7, is DAGVTQSPTHLIKTRGQQVTLRCSPKSGHDTVSWYQQALGQGPQFIFQYYEEEERQRGNFPDRFSGHQFPNYSSELNVNALLLGDSALYLCASSPLGTTGSYEQYFGPGTRLTVT.

A few counts support this clone. The same CDR3 is also encoded by other DNA sequences in this sample. The chain employs TRBV30 and TRBJ1-1, with D perhaps TRBD1 (5 bases). CDR3 length: 13 residues. V was pared by 4 bases and J by 1 base, with 10 bases between. CDR1 GTSNPN and CDR2 SVGIG come from the germline V gene (reference sequence). CDR3 residues: CAWNRGRNTEAFF. In DNA, the CDR3 is TGTGCCTGGAACCGGGGGAGGAACACTGAAGCTTTCTTT.

The V gene is TRBV28, the J gene TRBJ2-3, with 8 bases that match TRBD1. This CDR3 region has 14 residues. Germline V gene sequence: CDR1 MDHEN, CDR2 SYDVKM. V gave up 6 bases and J gave up 2 bases; unmatched junction bases: 4. The CDR3 DNA reads TGTGCCAGCAGGGAACAGGGGGTCACAGATACGCAGTATTTT. Residues: CASREQGVTDTQYF.

This chain links TRBV27 with TRBJ2-7; D tentatively reads TRBD1 or TRBD2 (5 bases each). Germline V lookup: CDR1 MNHEY, CDR2 SMNVEV (reference sequence). The CDR3 runs 14 residues. Trimming took off 3 bases at V and 6 bases at J, with 15 bases between the two ends. In nucleotides, the CDR3 is TGTGCCAGCAGTTTCACCAGGGACGTCGTCGAGCAGTACTTC. This encodes CASSFTRDVVEQYF.

The chain has TRBV19 and TRBJ2-7; TRBD1 aligns across 12 bases. The V and J ends lost 6 bases and 4 bases, in that order; junction bases with no gene match: 4. The CDR3 length is 14 residues. The germline V gene has CDR1 LNHDA and CDR2 SQIVND (reference sequence). As DNA, the CDR3 is TGTGCCAGTAGAAGGGACAGGGGGCATTACGAGCAGTACTTC. It codes for CASRRDRGHYEQYF.

This clone appeared a single time. The sample holds other DNA sequences that translate to the same CDR3. CDR3 region: CASSYRGTANTGELFF. The CDR3 bases are TGTGCCAGCAGTTACCGGGGAACAGCGAACACCGGGGAGCTGTTTTTT. This chain links TRBV6-5 with TRBJ2-2; possibly TRBD2 for D (5 bases). The germline V and J ends were trimmed by 2 bases and 0 bases, with 10 bases remaining between them. This CDR3 is 16 amino acids long. CDR1 and CDR2 from the germline V gene are MNHEY and SVGAGI.

Note on this clone: The same CDR3 is also encoded by other DNA sequences in this sample. The gene calls are TRBV5-1 and TRBJ1-1, with D maybe TRBD1 (5 bases). V was shortened by 4 bases and J by 4 bases, with 14 bases between the two germline ends. Germline CDR1 SGHRS, CDR2 YFSETQ. There are 14 residues in the CDR3. CDR3 sequence reads: CASSLERGSTEAFF. CDR3 DNA sequence: TGCGCCAGCAGCCTCGAGCGGGGGAGCACTGAAGCTTTCTTT.

This chain connects TRBV4-1 to TRBJ2-3; 7 bases map to TRBD2. The germline V gene has CDR1 MGHRA and CDR2 YSYEKL. The CDR3 length is 16 residues. V gave up 4 bases and J gave up 2 bases; unmatched junction bases: 9. The CDR3 DNA is TGCGCCAGCAGCCCCCGGACCGGGGGGTACACAGATACGCAGTATTTT. Its protein product is CASSPRTGGYTDTQYF.

The table lists this clone with a count of one. The rearrangement joins TRBV5-1 to TRBJ2-1, with D maybe TRBD1 (6 bases). This CDR3 has 13 residues. V dropped 5 bases and J dropped 3 bases, with 9 bases sitting between them. Germline CDR1 and CDR2: SGHRS and YFSETQ. DNA for the CDR3: TGCGCCAGCAGTACAGGGAGCTACAATGAGCAGTTCTTC. It is translated as CASSTGSYNEQFF.

The chain uses TRBV30 and TRBJ2-4, with D perhaps being TRBD1 or TRBD2 (5 bases each). Germline CDR1 reads GTSNPN; CDR2 reads SVGIG (reference sequence). The CDR3 totals 16 residues. The V gene lost 3 bases and the J gene lost 9 bases, with 24 bases spanning the gap. The CDR3 region has the DNA TGTGCCTGGAGAACACTGGTCGGGACCCAAGGAGGCATTCAGTACTTC. Protein sequence: CAWRTLVGTQGGIQYF.

CDR3 nucleotides: TGTGCCAGCAGCTTTCGGACGGGACAGCGAGAGACCCAGTACTTC. It yields the protein CASSFRTGQRETQYF. The rearrangement joins TRBV11-2 to TRBJ2-5; 7 nucleotides match TRBD1. V lost 3 bases, J lost 4 bases, and 8 bases stayed unmatched. The CDR3 runs 15 residues. CDR1 and CDR2 (germline): SGHAT, FQNNGV. The variable domain in full, with the rest retrieved from reference TRBV11-2 and TRBJ2-5, is EAGVAQSPRYKIIEKRQSVAFWCNPISGHATLYWYQQILGQGPKLLIQFQNNGVVDDSQLPKDRFSAERLKGVDSTLKIQPAKLEDSAVYLCASSFRTGQRETQYFGPGTRLLVL.

The chain combines TRBV7-9 with TRBJ2-1; no reliable D call. Germline V lookup: CDR1 SEHNR, CDR2 FQNEAQ (reference sequence). The CDR3 length is 15 residues. V lost 5 bases, J lost 4 bases, and 15 bases lay in between. The CDR3 loop is CASSPIDGFYNEQFF. DNA of the CDR3: TGTGCCAGCAGCCCAATAGATGGGTTTTACAATGAGCAGTTCTTC.

The chain couples TRBV7-2 to TRBJ1-2; no reliable D call. Germline assignment: CDR1 SGHTA and CDR2 FQGNSA. CDR3 size: 13 residues. Trimming stripped 3 bases from V and 3 bases from J, with 8 bases between. CDR3 DNA: TGTGCCAGCAGCTTTTCACAGCACTATGGCTACACCTTC. Encoded protein: CASSFSQHYGYTF.

The chain links TRBV10-1 to TRBJ1-4; tentatively, D is TRBD1 (6 bases). V lost 4 bases to trimming and J lost 3 bases, with 18 bases between them. Germline CDR1 is WNHNN and CDR2 is SYGVQD (reference sequence). The CDR3 consists of 17 residues. CDR3 amino acids: CASSGQGPGGANEKLFF. The CDR3 DNA follows: TGCGCCAGCAGTGGGCAGGGGCCGGGTGGGGCTAATGAAAAACTGTTTTTT.

This chain connects TRBV10-3 to TRBJ2-6; the match to TRBD1 covers 8 bases. V lost 7 bases, J lost 2 bases, and 10 bases stayed unmatched. Germline loops: CDR1 ENHRY, CDR2 SYGVKD. CDR3 length: 17 residues. The DNA for the CDR3 is TGTGCCATCAACCTGGACAGGGAACTCGCTGGGGCCAACGTCCTGACTTTC. It encodes CAINLDRELAGANVLTF.

The V gene is TRBV6-5, the J gene TRBJ2-7; the match to TRBD1 covers 8 bases. The CDR3 totals 15 residues. Germline V CDR1 and CDR2: MNHEY, SVGAGI. V trimming: 6 bases; J trimming: 2 bases; junction bases outside the gene matches: 9. This chain's CDR3 is CASRHGQGSTYEQYF. The CDR3 nucleotides are TGTGCCAGCAGGCACGGACAGGGTTCGACCTACGAGCAGTACTTC.